The sequence of this T cell receptor (beta chain) was determined in a study of identical twins. The study, taken as a whole, reports: When twins shared out-of-frame alpha sequences, those sequences had excess low generation probability.

In regard to this clonotype: The antigen is unknown.

TCRdb re-called the 5' RACE reads through MiXCR, storing one row per CDR3 protein. The data hold under 300,000 distinct CDR3 sequences, with roughly 13% observed a single time. V lost 5 bases, J lost 2 bases, and 10 bases lay in between. Germline V CDR1 and CDR2: SGHTA, FQGNSA. The CDR3 is 14 amino acids. Everyone who donated was a healthy Caucasian. The same data also went into a second study, on yellow fever vaccine responses in identical twins. From that study: Each twin's T cell response to the vaccine was reported to look partly convergent and partly personalized.

The sample consisted of memory (CD45RO+) T cells sorted from blood. The clonotype originates from a woman in her late teens or twenties in good health. This chain joins TRBV7-2 and TRBJ2-1, with D possibly matching TRBD2 (5 bases). CDR3 in DNA: TGTGCCAGCAGCCCAACTAGACCCTACAATGAGCAGTTCTTC. It codes for CASSPTRPYNEQFF.